This entry describes one T cell receptor beta chain. Its antigen is as yet unknown. Germline V gene lookup returns CDR1 SGDLS and CDR2 YYNGEE. This CDR3 spans 16 amino acids. V dropped 5 bases and J dropped 5; count of bases not matched to a gene: 10. The data were obtained in a study of cytomegalovirus exposure and HLA in healthy donors. 13 Jbeta primers and 60 Vbeta primers were used for the PCR. Clones were read by immunoSEQ multiplex PCR, and TCRdb kept only the in-frame ones, dropping some. This table has 190,000 or so clones, 80% appearing once. Notes on the study in general: Listed as cytomegalovirus-associated were 150 or so TCR beta chains. In most subjects, TCR beta sequences reportedly gave accurate predictions of HLA-A and HLA-B alleles. Highest at DRB1 and lowest at HLA-C, TCR association rates differed among HLA loci in a later analysis.

The sample consisted of PBMCs. The chain is built from TRBV9 and TRBJ2-2, with TRBD1 matching 9 bases. The receptor was isolated from a boy under 18 in good health and CMV-seronegative. The CDR3 DNA is TGTGCCAGCAGAGGGACAGGGAATATTAGGACCGGGGAGCTGTTTTTT. This codes for CASRGTGNIRTGELFF.